This TCR beta chain was captured in a study of technical replicates of blood from several donors. Trimming cost V 2 bases and J 4 bases, with 3 bases left between them. The CDR3 contains 12 residues. CDR1 is LNHNV and CDR2 is YYDKDF in the germline V gene (reference sequence). The table lists this clone with a few counts. The assay was immunoSEQ multiplex PCR, and TCRdb's table has in-frame clones only and misses some. The sample lists approximately 80,000 clones, around nine tenths occurring once. Sequencing was performed on T cells isolated from PBMCs. The chain joins TRBV15 to TRBJ1-5; D unresolved. The clonotype was recovered from a human donor in good health. CDR3 sequence: CATSRTNQPQHF. The CDR3 DNA follows: TGTGCCACCAGCAGAACAAATCAGCCCCAGCATTTT.